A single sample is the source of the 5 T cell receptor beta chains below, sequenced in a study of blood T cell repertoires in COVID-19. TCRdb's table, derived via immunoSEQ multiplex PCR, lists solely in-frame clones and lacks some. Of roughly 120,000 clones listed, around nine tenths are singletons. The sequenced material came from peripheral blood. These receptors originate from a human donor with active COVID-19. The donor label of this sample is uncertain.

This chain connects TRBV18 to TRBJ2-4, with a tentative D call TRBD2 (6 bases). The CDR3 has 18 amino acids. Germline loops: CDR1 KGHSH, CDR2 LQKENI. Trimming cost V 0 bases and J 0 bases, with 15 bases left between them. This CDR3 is CASSPPTWGDQAKNIQYF. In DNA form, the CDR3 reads TGTGCCAGCTCACCACCAACCTGGGGGGACCAAGCCAAAAACATTCAGTACTTC.

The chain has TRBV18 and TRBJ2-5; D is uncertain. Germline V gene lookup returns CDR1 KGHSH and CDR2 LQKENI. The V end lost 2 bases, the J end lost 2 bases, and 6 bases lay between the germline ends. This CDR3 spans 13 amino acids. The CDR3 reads CASSPNLQETQYF. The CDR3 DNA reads TGTGCCAGCTCACCAAATCTACAAGAGACCCAGTACTTC. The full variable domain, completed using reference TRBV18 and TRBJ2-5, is NAGVMQNPRHLVRRRGQEARLRCSPMKGHSHVYWYRQLPEEGLKFMVYLQKENIIDESGMPKERFSAEFPKEGPSILRIQQVVRGDSAAYFCASSPNLQETQYFGPGTRLLVL.

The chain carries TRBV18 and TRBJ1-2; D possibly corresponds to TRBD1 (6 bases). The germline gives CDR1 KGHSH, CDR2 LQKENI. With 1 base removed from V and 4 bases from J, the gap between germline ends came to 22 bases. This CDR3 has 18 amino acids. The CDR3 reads CASSPRPPRGSSPYGYTF. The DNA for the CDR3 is TGTGCCAGCTCACCACGACCCCCCAGGGGATCTTCCCCCTATGGCTACACCTTC.

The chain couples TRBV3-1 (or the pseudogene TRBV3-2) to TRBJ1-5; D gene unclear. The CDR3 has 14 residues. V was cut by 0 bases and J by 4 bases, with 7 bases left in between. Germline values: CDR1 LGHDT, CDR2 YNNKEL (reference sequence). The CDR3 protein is CASSQDPRNQPQHF. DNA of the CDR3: TGTGCCAGCAGCCAAGATCCGAGAAATCAGCCCCAGCATTTT.

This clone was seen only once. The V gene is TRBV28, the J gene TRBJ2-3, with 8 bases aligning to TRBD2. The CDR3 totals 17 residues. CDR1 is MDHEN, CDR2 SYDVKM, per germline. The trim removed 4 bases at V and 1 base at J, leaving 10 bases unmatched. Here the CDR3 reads CASSYSWRGVGTDTQYF. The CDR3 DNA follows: TGTGCCAGCAGTTACTCCTGGCGGGGGGTCGGCACAGATACGCAGTATTTT.